This record covers a single T cell receptor beta chain. Which antigen it targets is not known. Base qualities are missing; no much larger clone stands one base away. The immunoSEQ platform was used to carry out deep TCRbeta sequencing. The original methods were these. Only productive rearrangements were exported from the immunoSEQ Analyzer for further analysis. A two-sided binomial test with a Bonferroni-corrected P below 0.01 was used to call clones that significantly expanded or contracted between timepoints. T cell phenotypes were assigned to bulk TCRbeta clonotypes by matching the clonotypes to single-cell RNA+TCR-seq clones that had the same TCRbeta sequence. Tumor enrichment of a clone was calculated by dividing the clone's tumor frequency by the clone's PBMC frequency, both taken from bulk TCR sequencing. TCRs were sorted with GLIPH into specificity groups, meaning clusters of distinct TCRs that share CDR3 motifs and likely recognize common antigens. TCRdb's version of the immuneACCESS table is confined to in-frame rearrangements and falls short of the full clone set. An unresolved V gene accounts for under half of the shortfall where checked; the remainder is of unknown origin. V, J and clone size were drawn from that table, and D and trimming were deduced from the DNA. Recorded for this sample are 3,500 to 4,500 clones; 65% to 80% of them occurred a single time. Approximately 8% of the sample comes from the top ten.

The CDR3 holds 12 amino acids from the cysteine to the phenylalanine. Only the CDR3 part of the read is kept: 36 bases, read in frame from the first base. The time point label on this specimen signifies: first of two pre-therapy site-matched biopsies roughly two months apart. The tumor biopsies were site-matched, meaning the biopsies were taken from the same primary tumor before and after PD-1 blockade. For bulk TCRbeta sequencing, genomic DNA was extracted from tumor biopsies or peripheral blood, and input amounts ranged from 616 ng to 6,004 ng. Bulk TCRbeta sequencing was performed on remaining biopsy material to increase sensitivity for rare clonotypes compared with single-cell TCR sequencing. Histologically proven advanced or metastatic basal or squamous cell carcinoma was present in all patients, all of whom were poor candidates for surgical resection. The basal cell carcinoma cohort comprised fewer than 12 patients, of whom about eight had bulk tumor TCR sequencing. Fresh biopsies were taken from the primary tumor site, and part of the biopsy material was kept in RNAlater for exome and bulk TCR sequencing.

The data derive from a study of T cells in tumors after PD-1 blockade (dated by TCRdb to about 2019). Background on the whole study: Prior checkpoint blockade, systemic immunosuppressant use, and recent radiotherapy or other anti-cancer therapy within 4 weeks were grounds for patient exclusion. RECIST version 1.1 was used to assess clinical response. Pembrolizumab 200 mg every 3 weeks or cemiplimab 350 mg every 2 weeks was administered to patients. Ongoing daily vismodegib 150 mg was also given to a subset of patients during anti-PD-1 treatment. Paired single-cell RNA and TCR sequencing was performed on site-matched tumors from BCC or SCC patients before and after anti-PD-1 therapy. Tumor samples averaged 26,066 TCR templates (range about 500-99,264) and around 6,000 unique clonotypes, around 20-fold deeper than single-cell TCR sequencing.

General study outcomes and caveats: Where the novel T cell clones came from was not identified, and possible sources could include lymphoid organs or rare unexpanded clones inside the tumor or in the tumor periphery. Around 43% of tumor TCR clonotypes were found in blood, and some novel exhausted tumor clones appeared in pre-treatment blood, suggesting peripheral recruitment. Clonal replacement was observed only between pre- and post-treatment samples and not between two pre-treatment samples, a pattern that was regarded as arguing against biopsy timing or location artifacts. Exhausted CD8+ clones expanded after therapy were found to be mostly novel clonotypes undetected pre-treatment, suggesting clonal replacement rather than reinvigoration of pre-existing clones.

The clonotype originates from a human donor with basal cell carcinoma. The specimen was tumor tissue, collected before anti-PD-1 treatment. The rearranged segments are TRBV21-1 and TRBJ1-2. TRBV21-1 is annotated as a pseudogene. The CDR3: CASSKGGYGYTF. The nucleotide sequence is TGTGCCAGCAGCAAGGGAGGCTATGGCTACACCTTC.